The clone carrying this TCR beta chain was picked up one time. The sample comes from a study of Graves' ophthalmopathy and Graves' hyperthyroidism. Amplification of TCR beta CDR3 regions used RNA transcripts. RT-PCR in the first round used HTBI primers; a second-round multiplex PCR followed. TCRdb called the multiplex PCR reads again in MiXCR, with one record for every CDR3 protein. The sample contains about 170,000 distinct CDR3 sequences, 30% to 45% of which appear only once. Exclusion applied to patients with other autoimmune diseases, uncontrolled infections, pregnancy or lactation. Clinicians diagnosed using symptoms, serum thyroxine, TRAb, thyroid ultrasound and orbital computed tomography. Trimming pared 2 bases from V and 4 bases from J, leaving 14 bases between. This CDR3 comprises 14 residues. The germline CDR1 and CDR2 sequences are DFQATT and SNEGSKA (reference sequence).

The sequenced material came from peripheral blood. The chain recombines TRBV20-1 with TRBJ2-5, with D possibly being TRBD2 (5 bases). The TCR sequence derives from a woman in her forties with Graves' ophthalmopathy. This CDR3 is CSARLAPPGETQYF. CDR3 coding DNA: TGCAGTGCTAGACTAGCTCCACCCGGAGAGACCCAGTACTTC.